These 25 T cell receptor beta chains came from one sample sequenced in a study of CD4 T cells in relation to SARS-CoV-2 and coronaviruses. Antigen specificity for these receptors is unknown. The protocol was immunoSEQ multiplex PCR, while the TCRdb copy is restricted to in-frame clones and leaves out a portion. This table has about 43,000 clones, almost 85% appearing once. The specimen sequenced was naive CD4+ T cells from PBMCs, cultured in vitro. Subset indicated: naive CD4+ T cells isolated by negative enrichment. These receptors came from an adult with COVID-19.

The rearrangement uses TRBV18 and TRBJ1-5; D not resolved. The CDR3 runs to 14 residues. Germline V gene data show CDR1 as KGHSH and CDR2 as LQKENI. V was trimmed by 5 bases and J by 0 bases, leaving 8 bases between them. In nucleotides, the CDR3 is TGTGCCAGCTCATACCAGGCTAGCAATCAGCCCCAGCATTTT. It translates to CASSYQASNQPQHF.

This clone was observed once. As DNA, the CDR3 is TGTGCCAGCAGTTCCCCAGGGAGCCGGCGTGAGCAGTACTTC. Amino acid sequence: CASSSPGSRREQYF. The V call is TRBV6-5, the J call TRBJ2-7, with D perhaps matching TRBD1 or TRBD2 (5 bases each). V lost 4 bases, J lost 7 bases, and 17 bases lay in between. Germline CDR1 reads MNHEY; CDR2 reads SVGAGI. The CDR3 is made up of 14 amino acids.

This chain connects TRBV27 to TRBJ1-5, with 12 bases identical to TRBD1. The CDR3 runs to 16 residues. V lost 7 bases to trimming and J lost 5 bases; unmatched junction nucleotides: 9. Per the germline V gene, CDR1 is MNHEY and CDR2 is SMNVEV (reference sequence). The CDR3 spells CASTRVGTGGDQPQHF. For the CDR3, the DNA is TGTGCCAGCACCCGAGTAGGGACAGGGGGCGATCAGCCCCAGCATTTT.

The chain employs TRBV6-5 and TRBJ2-2; TRBD1 is a possible D gene (5 bases). This CDR3 has 11 residues. V was shortened by 5 bases and J by 8 bases, with 6 bases between the two germline ends. Looked up from germline, CDR1 is MNHEY and CDR2 is SVGAGI. The chain's CDR3 is CASSQGGELFF. CDR3 bases: TGTGCCAGCAGTCAGGGTGGGGAGCTGTTTTTT.

Only a few counts were recorded for this clone. The chain is built from TRBV7-9 and TRBJ2-1; 10 bases are shared with TRBD2. This CDR3 comprises 18 residues. V dropped 4 bases and J dropped 0; count of bases not matched to a gene: 9. Germline-derived CDR1 and CDR2 are SEHNR and FQNEAQ (reference sequence). The CDR3 DNA follows: TGTGCCAGCAGCTCGCAAATTAGACTAGCGGGCTCCTACAATGAGCAGTTCTTC. Translation gives CASSSQIRLAGSYNEQFF. The whole variable domain, filled in from reference TRBV7-9 and TRBJ2-1, reads DTGVSQNPRHKITKRGQNVTFRCDPISEHNRLYWYRQTLGQGPEFLTYFQNEAQLEKSRLLSDRFSAERPKGSFSTLEIQRTEQGDSAMYLCASSSQIRLAGSYNEQFFGPGTRLTVL.

The chain couples TRBV6-1 to TRBJ1-1; D not resolved. Per germline, CDR1 MNHNS and CDR2 SASEGT. The CDR3 length is 12 residues. V was trimmed by 3 bases and J by 7 bases, leaving 9 bases between them. CDR3 sequence (DNA): TGTGCCAGCAGTGAGAGTCGGGATGAAGCTTTCTTT. Residues: CASSESRDEAFF.

The chain combines TRBV13 with TRBJ2-7; no clear D. The V and J ends lost 0 bases and 5 bases respectively, with 17 bases between them. Per the germline V gene, CDR1 is PRHDT and CDR2 is FYEKMQ (reference sequence). The CDR3 is made up of 16 amino acids. The CDR3 DNA reads as TGTGCCAGCAGCTTAGGCCTAAGGGTCCTAGAGAACGAGCAGTACTTC. This translates into CASSLGLRVLENEQYF.

The rearrangement uses TRBV11-2 and TRBJ1-4, with D possibly TRBD1 on 6 matching bases. The CDR3 runs 14 residues. From germline, CDR1 is SGHAT and CDR2 FQNNGV. Trimming pared 1 base from V and 9 bases from J, leaving 12 bases between. As DNA, the CDR3 is TGTGCCAGCAGCTTAGTTCAGGGGAAGCAAAAACTGTTTTTT. This gives the protein CASSLVQGKQKLFF.

This clone was recorded a few times. This sequence joins TRBV6-4 and TRBJ2-1; no reliable D call. Germline V gene sequence: CDR1 MRHNA, CDR2 SNTAGT. The V and J ends lost 1 base and 4 bases respectively, with 8 bases between them. This CDR3 region has 14 residues. The CDR3 DNA reads as TGTGCCAGCAGTGACTGGCGGAGTTACAATGAGCAGTTCTTC. Protein: CASSDWRSYNEQFF.

The CDR3 spells CASSRLPGQGPYEQYF. CDR3 DNA: TGTGCCAGTAGCCGATTACCGGGACAGGGCCCCTACGAGCAGTACTTC. The chain employs TRBV19 and TRBJ2-7, with 9 bases aligning to TRBD1. This CDR3 comprises 16 residues. Germline assignment: CDR1 LNHDA and CDR2 SQIVND (reference sequence). V gave up 6 bases and J gave up 2 bases; unmatched junction bases: 11.

The chain links TRBV9 to TRBJ2-3; D not certain. V lost 4 bases, J lost 1 base, and 7 bases lay in between. This CDR3 is 13 amino acids long. CDR1 and CDR2 from the germline V gene are SGDLS and YYNGEE. CDR3 DNA sequence: TGTGCCAGCAGCCTTCGGGGCACAGATACGCAGTATTTT. It is translated as CASSLRGTDTQYF.

This chain connects TRBV7-6 to TRBJ2-7; D ambiguous. The CDR3 extends over 12 amino acids. Germline lookup yields CDR1 SGHVS and CDR2 FNYEAQ. The ends were cut back, 5 bases at V and 0 bases at J, with 5 bases in the middle. CDR3 amino acids: CASSHYSYEQYF. The CDR3 DNA sequence: TGTGCCAGCAGCCACTACTCCTACGAGCAGTACTTC.

The J gene is TRBJ1-4, the V gene TRBV7-9, with D tentatively TRBD1 (5 bases). The germline CDR1 and CDR2 sequences are SEHNR and FQNEAQ (reference sequence). The V end was cut by 7 bases, the J end by 7 bases, with 22 bases between. The CDR3 is 16 residues long. CDR3 sequence: CASTNLPPGTGEKLFF. DNA for the CDR3: TGTGCCAGCACCAACCTACCCCCAGGGACGGGTGAAAAACTGTTTTTT.

The rearrangement joins TRBV6-6 to TRBJ1-2, with D possibly TRBD1 on 5 matching bases. V was trimmed by 8 bases and J by 4 bases, leaving 17 bases between them. CDR3 length: 14 amino acids. CDR1 and CDR2 (germline): MNHNY, SVGAGI (reference sequence). The CDR3 coding sequence is TGTGCCAGCGAATACACGACAGACGGCTATGGCTACACCTTC. This codes for CASEYTTDGYGYTF.

The V and J genes are TRBV3-1 (or the pseudogene TRBV3-2) and TRBJ2-5; D may be TRBD1 (6 bases). The V end was cut by 4 bases, the J end by 6 bases, with 15 bases between. The CDR3 covers 14 residues. The germline V gene has CDR1 LGHDT and CDR2 YNNKEL (reference sequence). CDR3 DNA: TGTGCCAGCAGCCCGTGGACAGCAGAAAAGACCCAGTACTTC. Translation: CASSPWTAEKTQYF.

CDR3 amino acids: CASSLGQGLVSPLHF. The CDR3 nucleotides read TGTGCCAGCTCACTCGGACAGGGGTTAGTTTCACCCCTCCACTTT. The chain carries TRBV18 and TRBJ1-6, with 9 bases matching TRBD1. The CDR3 has 15 amino acids. CDR1 is KGHSH and CDR2 is LQKENI in the germline V gene. The V and J ends lost 4 bases and 9 bases, in that order; junction bases with no gene match: 7.

V is TRBV6-5 and J is TRBJ2-1, with D maybe TRBD2 (5 bases). Germline lookup yields CDR1 MNHEY and CDR2 SVGAGI. The CDR3 sequence is 12 residues long. With 8 bases removed from V and 3 bases from J, the gap between germline ends came to 8 bases. The CDR3 DNA is TGTGCCAGCCTAGCAGACTACAATGAGCAGTTCTTC. Translated: CASLADYNEQFF.

The V and J genes are TRBV18 and TRBJ2-5, with D uncertain. Germline values: CDR1 KGHSH, CDR2 LQKENI. CDR3 length: 13 residues. Trimming pared 5 bases from V and 5 bases from J, leaving 12 bases between. This CDR3 reads CASSTQTSETQYF. For the CDR3, the DNA is TGTGCCAGCTCAACGCAGACAAGTGAGACCCAGTACTTC.

The V gene is TRBV20-1, the J gene TRBJ2-7, with unresolved D. Germline V CDR1 and CDR2: DFQATT, SNEGSKA (reference sequence). The CDR3 covers 10 residues. Trimming took 7 bases from V and 4 from J, leaving 8 bases between them. The CDR3 DNA reads as TGCAGTGGGGCAAAATACGAGCAGTACTTC. Translating gives CSGAKYEQYF.

This chain joins TRBV28 and TRBJ2-4; 9 positions match TRBD2. There are 12 residues in the CDR3. V shed 4 bases, J shed 14 bases, and the junction held 6 bases outside the gene matches. CDR1 is MDHEN, CDR2 SYDVKM, per germline. The CDR3 is CASSYQTSGKYF. CDR3 DNA sequence: TGTGCCAGCAGTTACCAGACTAGCGGAAAGTACTTC.

The chain has TRBV6-1 and TRBJ2-5; the match to TRBD2 covers 8 bases. The CDR3 is 17 amino acids. CDR1 is MNHNS, CDR2 SASEGT, per germline. With V trimmed by 1 base and J by 2 bases, 9 bases remained unmatched. In DNA form, the CDR3 reads TGTGCCAGCAGTGAAGGGATCACTAGCGGAGAACAAGAGACCCAGTACTTC. As protein: CASSEGITSGEQETQYF.

This clone was counted between two and nine times. V and J are TRBV30 and TRBJ1-1, with unresolved D. The germline gives CDR1 GTSNPN, CDR2 SVGIG (reference sequence). The CDR3 extends over 12 amino acids. V lost 1 base to trimming and J lost 4 bases, with 7 bases between them. The CDR3 DNA reads TGTGCCTGGAGTGGGGCCCTCACTGAAGCTTTCTTT. Protein product: CAWSGALTEAFF.

The chain couples TRBV11-2 to TRBJ2-7, with a weak D call TRBD1 (6 bases). From germline, CDR1 is SGHAT and CDR2 FQNNGV. Trimming removed 6 bases at V and 2 bases at J, with 17 bases between. This CDR3 region has 15 residues. The CDR3 here is CASRPPGRGTYEQYF. CDR3 DNA sequence: TGTGCCAGCAGACCACCTGGAAGGGGGACCTACGAGCAGTACTTC.

This sequence joins TRBV24-1 and TRBJ2-3; no clear D gene. Between the trimmed V and J ends, which lost 4 bases and 7 bases, there was a span of 11 bases. This CDR3 region has 13 residues. Germline V gene data show CDR1 as KGHDR and CDR2 as SFDVKD. Here the CDR3 reads CATSDPPPNTQYF. CDR3 DNA: TGTGCCACCAGTGACCCCCCACCAAATACGCAGTATTTT.

This clone was recorded once. The chain couples TRBV7-3 to TRBJ2-3, with D possibly matching TRBD1 (6 bases). CDR1 and CDR2 from the germline V gene are SGHTA and FQGTGA. CDR3 length equals 13 residues. Trimming removed 4 bases from V and 4 bases from J, with 9 bases in between. CDR3 in DNA: TGTGCCAGCAGCTCCACAGGGCCAGATACGCAGTATTTT. It yields the protein CASSSTGPDTQYF.